This T cell receptor beta chain was sequenced for a study of shared T cell receptors in the human thymus. Repertoires were generated with immunoSEQ multiplex PCR, while TCRdb's copy carries only in-frame clones and drops some. Of 650,000 to 950,000 clones listed, 70% to 90% were seen once; the top ten hold roughly 0.01%. Germline V gives CDR1 SGHAT, CDR2 FQNNGV. V gave up 4 bases and J gave up 2 bases, with 11 bases separating them. This CDR3 spans 14 amino acids. The same sample was also used in a study of human thymus T cells. As reported in that work: Corrective heart surgery yielded resections, and these provided the thymus tissue. Thymic as well as blood repertoires seemed to favor certain V and J genes unevenly. Thymic repertoires overlap heavily among unrelated individuals, related research has reported.

Sample: thymocytes. This rearrangement joins TRBV11-2 to TRBJ2-5, with D possibly being TRBD1 (5 bases). This sequence originates from a girl under three years old with a congenital heart defect. CDR3 loop: CASSCTGAQETQYF. The CDR3 coding sequence is TGTGCCAGCAGCTGCACAGGTGCTCAAGAGACCCAGTACTTC. Full variable domain (outside the CDR3, taken from reference TRBV11-2 and TRBJ2-5): EAGVAQSPRYKIIEKRQSVAFWCNPISGHATLYWYQQILGQGPKLLIQFQNNGVVDDSQLPKDRFSAERLKGVDSTLKIQPAKLEDSAVYLCASSCTGAQETQYFGPGTRLLVL.